The 20 T cell receptor beta chains below were found in one sample sequenced in a study of shared clonotypes between healthy human individuals. Naive CD8 cells lacked CD45RO and underwent positive selection for CCR7, leaving out terminally differentiated effector memory CD45RA+ cells. TCRdb keeps only in-frame clones here, not all; method: immunoSEQ multiplex PCR. The sample lists hundreds of thousands of clones, approximately 97% occurring once. Sequencing was carried out using naive CD8+ T cells sorted from blood. These receptors were collected from a man under 40 in good health.

The chain joins TRBV5-8 to TRBJ2-7; D is undetermined. V lost 0 bases to trimming and J lost 2 bases, with 6 bases between them. The germline gives CDR1 SGHTS, CDR2 YDEGEE. The CDR3 spans 13 residues. The CDR3 DNA sequence: TGTGCCAGCAGCTTGGACTCCCCCTACGAGCAGTACTTC. It translates to CASSLDSPYEQYF.

The rearrangement links TRBV15 to TRBJ2-1; D remains unclear. The CDR3 is 16 residues long. CDR1 LNHNV and CDR2 YYDKDF come from the germline V gene (reference sequence). Trimming cost V 4 bases and J 5 bases, with 18 bases left between them. CDR3: CATSTNDGVFDNEQFF. As DNA, the CDR3 is TGTGCCACCAGCACTAACGATGGGGTATTTGACAATGAGCAGTTCTTC.

V gene TRBV5-6 combines with J gene TRBJ2-7; the D is unclear. Deletions cut 4 bases from V and 0 bases from J, with 11 bases between. The length of the CDR3 is 14 residues. Germline loops: CDR1 SGHDT, CDR2 YYEEEE. The CDR3 DNA sequence: TGTGCCAGCAGCCCCTTCACCAGCTCCTACGAGCAGTACTTC. It is translated as CASSPFTSSYEQYF.

The rearrangement links TRBV9 to TRBJ1-2; the D is unclear. V was pared by 5 bases and J by 0 bases, with 8 bases between. The CDR3 sequence is 13 residues long. CDR1 is SGDLS and CDR2 is YYNGEE in the germline V gene. The CDR3 DNA is TGTGCCAGCAGTGGTGCTTCTAACTATGGCTACACCTTC. Amino acids: CASSGASNYGYTF.

There are a few counts of this clone. This chain connects TRBV9 to TRBJ2-3; a possible D gene is TRBD2 (5 bases). Germline V gene sequence: CDR1 SGDLS, CDR2 YYNGEE. This CDR3 is built from 14 residues. Trimming pared 3 bases from V and 1 base from J, leaving 9 bases between. The chain's CDR3 is CASSGGGRTDTQYF. The CDR3, as DNA: TGTGCCAGCAGCGGCGGCGGGCGCACAGATACGCAGTATTTT.

The table lists this clone with a few counts. V is TRBV14 and J is TRBJ1-2, with unresolved D. Trimming took 4 bases from V and 5 from J, leaving 11 bases between them. The CDR3 is 13 amino acids. CDR1 is SGHDN, CDR2 FVKESK, per germline. CDR3 nucleotide sequence: TGTGCCAGCAGCCTTGGACGGGGATATGGCTACACCTTC. Its protein is CASSLGRGYGYTF.

This clone was detected once. The V and J genes are TRBV11-2 and TRBJ1-5; a possible D gene is TRBD1 (6 bases). Germline lookup yields CDR1 SGHAT and CDR2 FQNNGV. Trimming shortened V by 1 base and J by 8 bases, and 12 bases separated the two germline ends. The CDR3 consists of 14 residues. CDR3 coding DNA: TGTGCCAGCAGCTTAGCGGGCAGGGGTAAGCCCCAGCATTTT. Translating it yields CASSLAGRGKPQHF.

This chain connects TRBV25-1 to TRBJ2-7; 7 positions agree with TRBD2. In germline, CDR1 is MGHDK, CDR2 SYGVNS. This CDR3 comprises 15 residues. V trimming: 6 bases; J trimming: 3 bases; junction bases outside the gene matches: 11. The CDR3 is CASSPPSGKYYEQYF. DNA of the CDR3: TGTGCCAGCAGCCCCCCAAGCGGGAAATACTACGAGCAGTACTTC.

This rearrangement joins TRBV9 to TRBJ2-7, with D uncertain. The germline gives CDR1 SGDLS, CDR2 YYNGEE. CDR3 length: 16 amino acids. V lost 0 bases and J lost 2, with 15 bases in between. DNA for the CDR3: TGTGCCAGCAGCGTAGACTCCTCGCTGGCCCCCTACGAGCAGTACTTC. Translated, it gives CASSVDSSLAPYEQYF.

The chain combines TRBV18 with TRBJ2-5; TRBD2 agrees at 13 bases. After removal of 4 bases from V and 5 bases from J, the junction contained 4 bases not matched to a gene. The CDR3 runs 15 residues. Germline CDR1 reads KGHSH; CDR2 reads LQKENI. The CDR3, as DNA: TGTGCCAGCTCACACAAGACTAGCGGGAGGGAGACCCAGTACTTC. Translation: CASSHKTSGRETQYF.

This sequence joins TRBV7-6 and TRBJ2-1, with 13 bases identical to TRBD2. The CDR3 runs 16 residues. Germline V lookup: CDR1 SGHVS, CDR2 FNYEAQ. V trimming: 5 bases; J trimming: 8 bases; junction bases outside the gene matches: 9. Written as DNA, the CDR3 is TGTGCCAGCAGCGGCCGGACTAGCGGGAGTGGGGATGAGCAGTTCTTC. It encodes CASSGRTSGSGDEQFF.

The chain carries TRBV7-9 and TRBJ2-7; TRBD1 might be the D (5 bases). V was cut by 5 bases and J by 4 bases, with 15 bases left in between. Germline V lookup: CDR1 SEHNR, CDR2 FQNEAQ (reference sequence). The CDR3 has 14 residues. In nucleotides, the CDR3 is TGTGCCAGCAGCAATACAGGAACAGGTTACGAGCAGTACTTC. It is translated as CASSNTGTGYEQYF.

The chain couples TRBV5-4 to TRBJ2-1; 11 nucleotides align to TRBD2. Unmatched junction bases numbered 18, after V lost 5 bases and J lost 5 bases. Germline CDR1 SGHNT, CDR2 YYREEE (reference sequence). There are 19 residues in the CDR3. The CDR3: CASRDGTSGTPGPHNEQFF. The CDR3 DNA is TGTGCCAGCAGGGATGGGACTAGCGGAACCCCGGGCCCCCACAATGAGCAGTTCTTC.

This clone showed up just once. This chain uses TRBV7-9 with TRBJ2-2; 10 bases are shared with TRBD1. CDR3 length equals 17 residues. Germline V gene sequence: CDR1 SEHNR, CDR2 FQNEAQ (reference sequence). V lost 4 bases and J lost 0; bases outside the gene matches: 5. The CDR3 nucleotides are TGTGCCAGCAGCTCTAGACAGGGGGCCCCGAACACCGGGGAGCTGTTTTTT. The encoded protein is CASSSRQGAPNTGELFF.

This chain connects TRBV11-2 to TRBJ2-1; no reliable D call. The V and J ends lost 8 bases and 8 bases respectively, with 19 bases between them. This CDR3 is built from 14 residues. From germline, CDR1 is SGHAT and CDR2 FQNNGV. The chain's CDR3 is CASRLGPRSDEQFF. CDR3 DNA: TGTGCCAGCCGACTGGGCCCGAGGTCTGATGAGCAGTTCTTC.

The gene calls are TRBV5-1 and TRBJ1-5; D gene unclear. Trimming removed 9 bases at V and 9 bases at J, with 7 bases between. Germline CDR1 SGHRS, CDR2 YFSETQ. The CDR3 has 9 residues. The CDR3 is CATSRPQHF. CDR3 DNA: TGCGCCACCAGTAGGCCCCAGCATTTT.

The V gene is TRBV14, the J gene TRBJ2-7, with TRBD1 as a possible D gene (7 bases). Germline CDR1 reads SGHDN; CDR2 reads FVKESK. The V end lost 3 bases, the J end lost 3 bases, and 15 bases lay between the germline ends. CDR3 length: 15 amino acids. The CDR3 loop reads CASSQVQGGIYEQYF. The DNA of the CDR3 is TGTGCCAGCAGCCAGGTCCAGGGGGGAATCTACGAGCAGTACTTC.

CDR3 sequence reads: CARSWGSSYEQYF. Here the CDR3 DNA reads TGTGCCAGGTCGTGGGGAAGCTCCTACGAGCAGTACTTC. V usage is TRBV2 and J usage is TRBJ2-7, with D hard to call. The CDR3 has 13 residues. The germline CDR1 and CDR2 sequences are SNHLY and FYNNEI. V was clipped by 9 bases and J by 0 bases, with 12 bases between them.

The chain joins TRBV28 to TRBJ2-1, with 9 positions matching TRBD2. The length of the CDR3 is 20 residues. Germline V lookup: CDR1 MDHEN, CDR2 SYDVKM. The V gene end was trimmed by 3 bases and the J gene end by 0 bases; junction bases not matched to a gene: 15. In nucleotides, the CDR3 is TGTGCCAGCAGTTTTTATCCTTGGACTAGCGATACTAGCTCCTACAATGAGCAGTTCTTC. Translating gives CASSFYPWTSDTSSYNEQFF.

As regards this clone: Other DNA sequences in this sample translate to the same CDR3. The CDR3 spells CASSLGASGRYNEQFF. DNA for the CDR3: TGTGCCAGCAGTTTAGGGGCTAGCGGGAGGTACAATGAGCAGTTCTTC. The chain is built from TRBV27 and TRBJ2-1, with 11 positions matching TRBD2. V dropped 2 bases and J dropped 4; count of bases not matched to a gene: 4. Looked up from germline, CDR1 is MNHEY and CDR2 is SMNVEV (reference sequence). The CDR3 spans 16 residues.